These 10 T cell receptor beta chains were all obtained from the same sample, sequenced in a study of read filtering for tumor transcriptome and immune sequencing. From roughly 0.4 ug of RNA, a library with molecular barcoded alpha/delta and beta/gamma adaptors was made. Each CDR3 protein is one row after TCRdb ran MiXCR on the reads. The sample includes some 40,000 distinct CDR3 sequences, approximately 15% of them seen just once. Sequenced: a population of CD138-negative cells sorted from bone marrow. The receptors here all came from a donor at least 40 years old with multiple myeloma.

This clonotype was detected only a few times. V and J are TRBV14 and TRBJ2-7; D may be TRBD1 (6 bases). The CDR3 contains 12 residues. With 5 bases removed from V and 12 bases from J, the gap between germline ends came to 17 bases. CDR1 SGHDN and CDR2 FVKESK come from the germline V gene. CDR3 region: CASSNSRDTWYF. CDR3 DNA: TGTGCCAGCAGCAATAGCCGGGACACCTGGTACTTC.

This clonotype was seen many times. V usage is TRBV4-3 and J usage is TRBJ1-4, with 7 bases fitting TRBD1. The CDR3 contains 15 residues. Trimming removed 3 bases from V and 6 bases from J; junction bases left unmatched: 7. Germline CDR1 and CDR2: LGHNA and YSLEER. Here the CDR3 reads CASSQEQGRDEKLFF. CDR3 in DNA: TGCGCCAGCAGCCAGGAACAGGGGAGGGATGAAAAACTGTTTTTT.

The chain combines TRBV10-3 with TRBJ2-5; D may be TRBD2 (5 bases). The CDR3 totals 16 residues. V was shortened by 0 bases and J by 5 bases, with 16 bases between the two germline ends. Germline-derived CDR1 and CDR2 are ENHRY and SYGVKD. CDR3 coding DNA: TGTGCCATCAGTGAGTCCGAAGGTCGGGAACCGGAGACCCAGTACTTC. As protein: CAISESEGREPETQYF.

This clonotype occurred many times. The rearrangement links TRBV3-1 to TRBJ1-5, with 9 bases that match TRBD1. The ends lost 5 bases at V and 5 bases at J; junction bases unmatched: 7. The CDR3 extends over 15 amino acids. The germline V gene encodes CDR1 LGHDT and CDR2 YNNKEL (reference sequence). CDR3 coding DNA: TGTGCCAGCAGCTCCGGACAGGGGAAGTATCAGCCCCAGCATTTT. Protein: CASSSGQGKYQPQHF.

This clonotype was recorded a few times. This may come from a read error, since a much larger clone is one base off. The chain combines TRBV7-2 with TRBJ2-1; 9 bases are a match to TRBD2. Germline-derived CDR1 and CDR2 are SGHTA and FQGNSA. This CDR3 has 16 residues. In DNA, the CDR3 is TGTGCCAGCAGCTTATTAGCGGGGGCCTCGTACAATGAGCGGTTCTTC. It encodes CASSLLAGASYNERFF.

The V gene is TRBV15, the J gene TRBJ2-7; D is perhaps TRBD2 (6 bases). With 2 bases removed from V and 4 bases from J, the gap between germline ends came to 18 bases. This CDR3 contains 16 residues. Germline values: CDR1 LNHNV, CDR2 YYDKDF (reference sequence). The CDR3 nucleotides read TGTGCCACCAGCAGATCCCTGGCTCCGGGAGATTACGAGCAGTACTTC. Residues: CATSRSLAPGDYEQYF. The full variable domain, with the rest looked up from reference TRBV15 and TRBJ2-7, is DAMVIQNPRYQVTQFGKPVTLSCSQTLNHNVMYWYQQKSSQAPKLLFHYYDKDFNNEADTPDNFQSRRPNTSFCFLDIRSPGLGDTAMYLCATSRSLAPGDYEQYFGPGTRLTVT.

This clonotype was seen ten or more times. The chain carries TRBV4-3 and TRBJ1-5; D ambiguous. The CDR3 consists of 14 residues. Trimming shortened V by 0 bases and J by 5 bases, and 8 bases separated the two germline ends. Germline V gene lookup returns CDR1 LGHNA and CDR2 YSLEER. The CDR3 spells CASSQDLGDQPQHF. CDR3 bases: TGCGCCAGCAGCCAAGATTTGGGTGATCAGCCCCAGCATTTT.

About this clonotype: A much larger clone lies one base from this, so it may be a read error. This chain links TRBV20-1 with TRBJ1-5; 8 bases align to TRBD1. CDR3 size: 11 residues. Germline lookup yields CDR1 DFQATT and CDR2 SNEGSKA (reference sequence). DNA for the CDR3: TGCAGTGCCAAAACAGGGGGTCCCCCGCATTTT. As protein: CSAKTGGPPHF.

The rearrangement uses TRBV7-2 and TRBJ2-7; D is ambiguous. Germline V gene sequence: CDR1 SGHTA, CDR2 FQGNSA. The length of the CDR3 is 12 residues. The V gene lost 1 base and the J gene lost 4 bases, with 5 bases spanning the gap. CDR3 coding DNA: TGTGCCAGCAGCTTAGTTATGTACGAGCAGTACTTC. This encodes CASSLVMYEQYF.

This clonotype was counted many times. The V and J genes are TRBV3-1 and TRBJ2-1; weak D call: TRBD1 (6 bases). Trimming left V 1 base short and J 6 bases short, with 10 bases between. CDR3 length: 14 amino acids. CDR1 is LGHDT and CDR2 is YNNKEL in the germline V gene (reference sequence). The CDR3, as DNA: TGTGCCAGCAGCCAAGGGTCAGGGGCCAATGAGCAGTTCTTC. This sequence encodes CASSQGSGANEQFF.